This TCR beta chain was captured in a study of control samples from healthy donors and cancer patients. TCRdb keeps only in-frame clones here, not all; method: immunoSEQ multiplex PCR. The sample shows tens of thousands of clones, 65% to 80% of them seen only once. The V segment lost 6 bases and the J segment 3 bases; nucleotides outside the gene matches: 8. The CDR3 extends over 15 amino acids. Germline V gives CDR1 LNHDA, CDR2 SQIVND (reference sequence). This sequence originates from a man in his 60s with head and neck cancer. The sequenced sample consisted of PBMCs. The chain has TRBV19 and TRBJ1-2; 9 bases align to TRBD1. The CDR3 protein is CASRAGTGLHYGYTF. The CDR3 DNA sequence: TGTGCCAGTAGAGCCGGGACAGGGTTGCACTATGGCTACACCTTC.